Sequencing of this TCR beta chain was carried out in a study of beta chain features in type 1 diabetes. Overall study context: No age, gender or cell yield differences were seen between patients and healthy donors. Points from the study as a whole: Type 1 diabetes patients showed a moderate but significant shortening of TCRB CDR3s in all four CD4+ subsets.

The entirety of the isolated RNA underwent reverse transcription, so expressed TCRB transcripts were sequenced. The data were produced by immunoSEQ multiplex PCR, yet TCRdb's version contains in-frame clones alone and is incomplete. Of around 140,000 clones in the sample, approximately 9% are singletons; the top ten hold around 0.79%. This CDR3 comprises 12 residues. J lost 4 bases, V lost 3 bases, and 2 bases had no gene match. The germline gives CDR1 SQVTM, CDR2 ANQGSEA. A remark on this clone: Its matching antigen is unknown. The same CDR3 can be traced to other DNA sequences in this sample.

The chain is built from TRBV29-1 and TRBJ1-1; TRBD1 matches at 7 bases. The source material was central memory CD4+ T cells from blood. This TCR derives from a man under 40 with type 1 diabetes. The chain's CDR3 is CSVDQGGTEAFF. The CDR3, as DNA: TGCAGCGTTGACCAGGGGGGCACTGAAGCTTTCTTT.